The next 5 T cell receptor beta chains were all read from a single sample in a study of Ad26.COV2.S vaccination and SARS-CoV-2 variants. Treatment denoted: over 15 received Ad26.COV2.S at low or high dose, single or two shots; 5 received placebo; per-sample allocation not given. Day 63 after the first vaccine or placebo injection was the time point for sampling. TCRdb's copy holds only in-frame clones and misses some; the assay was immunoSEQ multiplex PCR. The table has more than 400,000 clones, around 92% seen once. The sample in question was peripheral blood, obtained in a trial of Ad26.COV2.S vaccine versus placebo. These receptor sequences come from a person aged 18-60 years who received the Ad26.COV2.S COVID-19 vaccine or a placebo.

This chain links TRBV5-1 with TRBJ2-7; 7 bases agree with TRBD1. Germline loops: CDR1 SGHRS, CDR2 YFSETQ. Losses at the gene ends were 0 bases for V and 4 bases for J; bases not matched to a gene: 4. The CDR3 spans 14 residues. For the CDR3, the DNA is TGCGCCAGCAGCTTGGACAGGGGAACTTACGAGCAGTACTTC. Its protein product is CASSLDRGTYEQYF.

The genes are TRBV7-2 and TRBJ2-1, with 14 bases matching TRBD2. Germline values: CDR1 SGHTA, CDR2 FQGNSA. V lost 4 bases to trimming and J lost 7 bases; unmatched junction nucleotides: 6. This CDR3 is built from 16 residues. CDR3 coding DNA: TGTGCCAGCAGCTCCCGCGGACTAGCGGGGGGTAATGAGCAGTTCTTC. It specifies CASSSRGLAGGNEQFF.

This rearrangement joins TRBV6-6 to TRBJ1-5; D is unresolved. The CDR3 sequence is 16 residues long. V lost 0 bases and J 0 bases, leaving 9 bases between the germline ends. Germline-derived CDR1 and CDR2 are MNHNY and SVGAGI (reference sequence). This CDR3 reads CASSYSPALSNQPQHF. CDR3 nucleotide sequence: TGTGCCAGCAGTTACTCGCCAGCTCTTAGCAATCAGCCCCAGCATTTT.

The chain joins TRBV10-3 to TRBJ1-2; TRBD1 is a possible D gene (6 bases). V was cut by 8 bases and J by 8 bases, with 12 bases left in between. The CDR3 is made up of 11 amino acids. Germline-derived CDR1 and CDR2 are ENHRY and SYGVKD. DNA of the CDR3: TGTGCCATCGCCTGGGGGGGCGGCTACACCTTC. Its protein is CAIAWGGGYTF.

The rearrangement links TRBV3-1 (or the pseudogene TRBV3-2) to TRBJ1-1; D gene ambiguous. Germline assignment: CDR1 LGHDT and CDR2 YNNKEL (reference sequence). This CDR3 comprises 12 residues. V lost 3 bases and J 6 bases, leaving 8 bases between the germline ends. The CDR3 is CASSHGSAEAFF. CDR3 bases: TGTGCCAGCAGCCACGGAAGCGCTGAAGCTTTCTTT.